This is a list of T cell receptor beta chains from one sample in a study of human T cells and chemical hapten exposure. TCRdb called the RACE reads again in MiXCR, with one record for every CDR3 protein. The data contain about 80,000 distinct CDR3 sequences, 13% to 15% of them singletons. The sequencing here drew on whole blood, taken in connection with sensitization to the hapten diphenylcyclopropenone (DPC). The source is a woman in her 50s with alopecia areata. Some clones in this sample may be carry-over from other donors' samples. Both conserved end residues are part of each CDR3. The D gene is left open where the match is weak. Part of the rows lack a size; the others show once, few, many or a class for expanded clones.

clone size,D gene,J gene,V gene,CDR3 protein,CDR3 DNA
.,TRBD1,TRBJ2-3,TRBV5-8,CASSGTGTGGTDTQYF,TGTGCCAGCAGCGGAACCGGGACAGGGGGCACAGATACGCAGTATTTT
.,TRBD1,TRBJ1-5,TRBV18,CASSVGQGSQPQHF,TGTGCCAGCTCAGTAGGACAGGGCTCTCAGCCCCAGCATTTT
.,TRBD1,TRBJ2-7,TRBV3-1,CASSHASGQGYEQYF,TGTGCCAGCAGCCATGCCTCGGGACAGGGGTACGAGCAGTACTTC
many,.,TRBJ2-3,TRBV29-1,CSVGQSSTDTQYF,TGCAGCGTTGGCCAGTCTAGCACAGATACGCAGTATTTT
few,.,TRBJ1-1,TRBV2,CASLRTTEAFF,TGTGCCAGCCTAAGAACGACTGAAGCTTTCTTT
.,.,TRBJ1-4,TRBV30,CAWSTEKLFF,TGTGCCTGGTCGACGGAAAAACTGTTTTTT
.,TRBD2,TRBJ2-1,TRBV10-2,CASSSLAGDNEQFF,TGCGCCAGCAGTTCACTAGCGGGAGACAATGAGCAGTTCTTC
.,.,TRBJ2-1,TRBV7-7,CASSLQIGNNEQFF,TGTGCCAGCAGCCTCCAGATCGGGAACAATGAGCAGTTCTTC
few,.,TRBJ1-6,TRBV20-1,CSAREGRLSSYNSPLHF,TGCAGTGCTAGGGAAGGACGCCTGAGCTCCTATAATTCACCCCTCCACTTT
.,TRBD2,TRBJ2-3,TRBV18,CASSPLAGGPRADTQYF,TGTGCCAGCTCCCCACTAGCGGGAGGGCCGAGGGCAGATACGCAGTATTTT
.,.,TRBJ1-1,TRBV5-8,CASRDIPHAFF,TGTGCCAGCAGGGATATTCCTCACGCTTTCTTT
.,.,TRBJ2-3,TRBV20-1,CSASFLEHSTDTQYF,TGCAGTGCTTCCTTTTTAGAACATAGCACAGATACGCAGTATTTT
.,TRBD1,TRBJ2-1,TRBV15,CATSREISGTASYNEQFF,TGTGCCACCAGCAGAGAGATCTCCGGGACAGCCTCCTACAATGAGCAGTTCTTC
many,.,TRBJ2-2,TRBV5-4,CASSTGTVTGELFF,TGTGCCAGCAGTACCGGGACGGTCACCGGGGAGCTGTTTTTT
many,TRBD1,TRBJ1-5,TRBV4-1,CASSQGPGQAGNQPQHF,TGCGCCAGCAGCCAAGGACCCGGACAGGCGGGCAATCAGCCCCAGCATTTT
.,TRBD1,TRBJ1-1,TRBV2,CASRTTGAIEAFF,TGTGCCAGCAGGACCACAGGGGCCATTGAAGCTTTCTTT
few,TRBD1,TRBJ1-2,TRBV18,CASSPQTRDSSNYGYTF,TGTGCCAGCTCACCCCAGACCCGGGACAGCTCTAACTATGGCTACACCTTC
.,.,TRBJ2-3,TRBV29-1,CSVEKRTLGTDTQYF,TGCAGCGTTGAAAAGCGGACTCTCGGCACAGATACGCAGTATTTT